Sequencing of this T cell receptor beta chain was carried out in a study of T cell responses to AZD1222 COVID-19 vaccine. V was trimmed by 3 bases and J by 1 base, leaving 9 bases between them. Germline V gene data show CDR1 as KGHSH and CDR2 as LQKENI. This CDR3 has 14 amino acids. Clones were read by immunoSEQ multiplex PCR, and TCRdb kept only the in-frame ones, dropping some. The data hold approximately 88,000 clones, with about 89% observed a single time. The clonotype originates from an adult who received the AZD1222 COVID-19 vaccine. V usage is TRBV18 and J usage is TRBJ1-1; perhaps TRBD1 as D (6 bases). Sample: peripheral blood, taken 28 days after the second AZD1222 dose. CDR3 residues: CASSPGQPNTEAFF. CDR3 coding DNA: TGTGCCAGCTCACCGGGACAACCGAACACTGAAGCTTTCTTT.